Following are 2 T cell receptor beta chains from one sample sequenced in a study of vaccination and CD4 T cells after COVID-19. Their cognate antigens are unknown. The treatment denotes: approximately 10-day PBMC culture with coronavirus spike peptide pools or control peptides (ViraFEST assay). Researchers used the Oncomine TCR Beta short-read assay to sequence DNA from cultured CD4+ T cells. MiXCR, applied by TCRdb to the PCR reads, yields one record per CDR3 protein. The sample has 20,000 or so distinct CDR3 sequences; less than 50% are singletons. The input for sequencing was CD4+ T cells from blood, cultured in vitro, taken after SARS-CoV-2 vaccination. The receptor source for this set is a human donor who had recovered from COVID-19.

This clonotype turned up a few times. V and J are TRBV11-3 and TRBJ2-7, with 8 positions matching TRBD1. The CDR3 is made up of 15 amino acids. Germline values: CDR1 SGHNT, CDR2 YENEEA. Germline trimming cut 3 bases from V and 2 bases from J; bases unmatched to any gene: 6. Here the CDR3 DNA reads TGTGCCAGCAGCTTTTCGGGACAGGTCACCTACGAGCAGTACTTC. This encodes CASSFSGQVTYEQYF.

Here the CDR3 reads CAWSVTSQRGYGYTF. CDR3 nucleotide sequence: TGTGCCTGGAGTGTAACGAGTCAACGGGGCTATGGCTACACCTTC. This sequence joins TRBV30 and TRBJ1-2; D not certain. The germline CDR1 and CDR2 sequences are GTSNPN and SVGIG (reference sequence). The CDR3 covers 15 residues. V lost 0 bases and J lost 4, with 15 bases in between.